This T cell receptor (beta chain) is drawn from a study of T cell responses to AZD1222 COVID-19 vaccine (dated by TCRdb to the early 2020s). Background on the whole study: TCR sequencing covered fewer than 250 trial participants: around 210 given two doses of AZD1222 and 26 given two doses of MenACWY control vaccine. Enrollment into the trials was organized by age into subgroups of 18-55, 56-69 and 70-plus years, and those subgroups contained about 160, 30 and 59 TCR-sequenced participants, respectively.

The sample's time point label is to be understood as: about 28 days (+/-7) after the second vaccine dose. AZD1222 recipients with second doses at about 4 weeks or about 12 weeks were pooled, because spike-specific TCR depth and breadth did not differ between schedules. Vaccinee samples came from UK trials COV001 and COV002, including a single-blind randomized controlled phase 2/3 trial of AZD1222 (ChAdOx1 nCoV-19) in healthy adults. For TCRbeta chain sequencing, PBMC samples from trial participants were taken at day 0 and at day 28 after the second dose. In regard to this clone: Its antigen remains undetermined. The germline gene is not matched at one end of the junction; a read error may be the cause.

Here is what the overall study found, with its caveats: Reportedly, close to half of the unique spike-specific TCRs recognized epitopes lying outside the regions that are mutated in the B.1.351 and B.1.1.7 variants. Only five to seven AZD1222 recipients were SARS-CoV-2 seropositive at baseline, limiting conclusions about previously exposed vaccinees. Because no day 14 peak-response samples were available, the repertoires could be characterized only after the peak T cell response. After two AZD1222 doses, spike-specific TCR breadth and depth were significantly higher than at day 0 and than in MenACWY recipients. The whole spike protein was spanned by vaccine-associated CD4 TCRs, and dominant responses were seen in regions 160-218 and 743-854. Participants were mostly white British, with more females than males. The authors suggested clonal diversity may have been underestimated. In the small 56-69-year group, the increase in depth fell short of significance, most likely because of low power.

The CDR3 regions of human TCRbeta chains were subjected to immunosequencing. For the original study's pipeline: Repertoire TCRs were matched against a reference library of SARS-CoV-2-specific TCRs generated with the MIRA antigen-specificity platform. Breadth was defined as the fraction of unique TCRs that were SARS-CoV-2-associated. Depth was defined as the fraction of total T cells that were SARS-CoV-2-associated. Using the MIRA data, every spike-specific TCR was mapped to the spike region that the TCR reacted to and assigned to either a CD4 or a CD8 class. Log10-transformed breadth and depth values were compared by one-way ANOVA with Sidak's multiple comparisons tests. TCRdb's version of the immuneACCESS table is confined to in-frame rearrangements and falls short of the full clone set. An unresolved V gene accounts for under half of the shortfall where checked; the remainder is of unknown origin. The D gene and trimming were derived from the DNA, and the V and J assignments and clone size from that table. The sample has around 99,000 clones on record, approximately 90% of them singletons. 7.5% to 9.5% of the sample comes from the top ten.

According to the germline V gene, CDR1 reads SGDLS and CDR2 reads YYNGEE. The CDR3, from cysteine to phenylalanine, totals 14 residues. Left in the record is the CDR3 DNA by itself, 42 bases read in frame from the first base. The sequenced sample was peripheral blood, obtained 28 days after the second AZD1222 dose. The chain couples TRBV9 to TRBJ2-1; no D gene is confidently identified. The clonotype was recovered from an adult who received the AZD1222 COVID-19 vaccine. The CDR3 sequence is CASSVGTNYNEQFF. The nucleotide sequence reads TGTGCCAGCAGTGTAGGCACTAACTACAATGAGCAGTTCTTC.